Listed below are T cell receptor beta chains from one sample, sequenced in a study of cytomegalovirus exposure and HLA in healthy donors. Produced via immunoSEQ multiplex PCR; TCRdb's table is partial and in-frame only. The table lists about 140,000 clones, approximately 82% of them singletons, with approximately 1.5% in the top ten. Material for sequencing was PBMCs. The receptors stem from a man aged 25 to 40 in good health and CMV-seropositive. Each CDR3 is given with its conserved first and last residue. The D gene is left open where the match is weak. The listing skips clone size in some rows; elsewhere it reads once, few, many or a size class.

D: .; V: TRBV29-1; J: TRBJ2-3; size: .; CDR3: CSVSSRADTQYF; DNA: TGCAGCGTTTCCTCTCGTGCAGATACGCAGTATTTT
D: .; V: TRBV7-2; J: TRBJ2-3; size: .; CDR3: CASSLEDSPGSAQYF; DNA: TGTGCCAGCAGCTTAGAAGATAGCCCTGGGTCGGCGCAGTATTTT
D: TRBD1; V: TRBV6-5; J: TRBJ1-1; size: .; CDR3: CASSFRTGRSTEAFF; DNA: TGTGCCAGCAGTTTCCGGACAGGGCGTTCCACTGAAGCTTTCTTT
D: TRBD1; V: TRBV9; J: TRBJ1-3; size: .; CDR3: CASSAQGRDSGNTIYF; DNA: TGTGCCAGCAGTGCCCAGGGCCGGGACAGTGGAAACACCATATATTTT
D: .; V: TRBV14; J: TRBJ1-1; size: .; CDR3: CASSQDWGSLNTEAFF; DNA: TGTGCCAGCAGCCAAGATTGGGGCAGCCTGAACACTGAGGCTTTCTTT
D: .; V: TRBV5-1; J: TRBJ1-6; size: .; CDR3: CASSLGRVEYSPLHF; DNA: TGCGCCAGCAGCTTGGGCAGGGTAGAATATTCACCCCTCCACTTT
D: .; V: TRBV19; J: TRBJ2-5; size: .; CDR3: CASSIGGHEAETQYF; DNA: TGTGCCAGTAGTATAGGGGGACATGAGGCAGAGACCCAGTACTTC
D: .; V: TRBV6-1; J: TRBJ1-5; size: .; CDR3: CASTEAYSNQPQHF; DNA: TGTGCCAGCACAGAAGCATATAGCAATCAGCCCCAGCATTTT
D: .; V: TRBV30; J: TRBJ2-3; size: .; CDR3: CAWMGASTDTQYF; DNA: TGTGCCTGGATGGGGGCTAGCACAGATACGCAGTATTTT
D: TRBD1; V: TRBV5-5; J: TRBJ2-7; size: .; CDR3: CASSRLGQGGDEQYF; DNA: TGTGCCAGCAGCCGCCTCGGACAGGGCGGAGACGAGCAGTACTTC
D: .; V: TRBV28; J: TRBJ1-1; size: .; CDR3: CAITLSPQGHSEAFF; DNA: TGTGCCATCACCCTCTCCCCCCAGGGGCATTCTGAAGCCTTCTTT
D: TRBD2; V: TRBV10-3; J: TRBJ2-7; size: .; CDR3: CAAGGRALDEQYF; DNA: TGTGCCGCGGGCGGGAGGGCGCTGGACGAGCAGTACTTC
D: .; V: TRBV13; J: TRBJ1-1; size: .; CDR3: CASSQNILNTEAFF; DNA: TGTGCCAGCAGCCAGAACATTCTGAACACTGAAGCTTTCTTT
D: TRBD2; V: TRBV5-1; J: TRBJ2-2; size: once; CDR3: CASSPLGTSGNTGELFF; DNA: TGCGCCAGCAGCCCACTTGGGACTAGCGGTAACACCGGGGAGCTGTTTTTT
D: .; V: TRBV11-2; J: TRBJ1-1; size: .; CDR3: CASSLRDGTEAFF; DNA: TGTGCCAGCAGCCTCAGGGATGGCACTGAAGCTTTCTTT
D: TRBD1; V: TRBV10-1; J: TRBJ1-1; size: .; CDR3: CASSAQGATEAFF; DNA: TGCGCCAGCAGTGCACAGGGGGCCACTGAAGCTTTCTTT
D: TRBD1; V: TRBV11-3; J: TRBJ2-1; size: .; CDR3: CASSSLGTVDEQFF; DNA: TGTGCCAGCAGCTCGCTGGGGACAGTGGATGAGCAGTTCTTC
D: .; V: TRBV18; J: TRBJ2-4; size: .; CDR3: CASSPLSTDDIQYF; DNA: TGTGCCAGCTCACCACTTAGTACAGACGACATTCAGTACTTC
D: .; V: TRBV4-2; J: TRBJ2-7; size: few; CDR3: CASSQDPSTYEQYF; DNA: TGTGCCAGCAGCCAAGATCCCTCTACCTACGAGCAGTACTTC
D: TRBD1; V: TRBV6-5; J: TRBJ1-4; size: .; CDR3: CASRTGDATNEKLFF; DNA: TGTGCCAGCAGGACAGGGGACGCAACTAATGAAAAACTGTTTTTT
D: TRBD1; V: TRBV4-1; J: TRBJ2-1; size: .; CDR3: CASRRQGYSEQFF; DNA: TGCGCCAGCAGGAGACAGGGTTACAGTGAGCAGTTCTTC
D: .; V: TRBV18; J: TRBJ1-6; size: .; CDR3: CASSPGAQMNSPLHF; DNA: TGTGCCAGCTCACCAGGGGCGCAGATGAATTCACCCCTCCACTTT
D: TRBD1; V: TRBV7-8; J: TRBJ1-2; size: .; CDR3: CASSPGQGNGYTF; DNA: TGTGCCAGCAGCCCGGGACAGGGGAATGGCTACACCTTC
D: TRBD2; V: TRBV28; J: TRBJ2-7; size: .; CDR3: CASSLLAAREQYF; DNA: TGTGCCAGCAGTCTTCTAGCGGCCCGCGAGCAGTACTTC
D: TRBD1; V: TRBV4-2; J: TRBJ1-4; size: few; CDR3: CASSQAGQATNEKLFF; DNA: TGTGCCAGCAGCCAGGCCGGACAGGCAACTAATGAAAAACTGTTTTTT
D: TRBD2; V: TRBV2; J: TRBJ2-7; size: .; CDR3: CATTLQREVPYEQYF; DNA: TGTGCCACTACGCTCCAGCGGGAGGTTCCCTACGAGCAGTACTTC
D: .; V: TRBV19; J: TRBJ2-1; size: .; CDR3: CASNLGVVEGEQFF; DNA: TGTGCCAGTAACTTGGGAGTGGTGGAGGGTGAGCAGTTCTTC
D: .; V: TRBV7-9; J: TRBJ1-6; size: .; CDR3: CASSLRGLNSPLHF; DNA: TGTGCCAGCAGCCTCAGAGGGTTGAATTCCCCCCTCCACTTT
D: TRBD1; V: TRBV29-1; J: TRBJ1-2; size: once; CDR3: CSVGDRDSGGYTF; DNA: TGCAGCGTTGGGGACCGGGACAGTGGTGGCTACACCTTC
D: .; V: TRBV11-3; J: TRBJ2-7; size: .; CDR3: CASSPGVGDTTYEQYF; DNA: TGTGCCAGCAGCCCCGGGGTAGGGGACACCACCTACGAGCAGTACTTC
D: TRBD2; V: TRBV10-3; J: TRBJ2-7; size: .; CDR3: CAIRTSGKTAYEQYF; DNA: TGTGCCATCCGGACTAGCGGTAAAACGGCCTACGAGCAGTACTTC
D: .; V: TRBV7-8; J: TRBJ1-5; size: .; CDR3: CASSRGLSHSNQPQHF; DNA: TGTGCCAGCAGCCGAGGGCTCAGTCATAGCAATCAGCCCCAGCATTTT
D: .; V: TRBV28; J: TRBJ1-1; size: once; CDR3: CASRPTGGPGTGRGAFF; DNA: TGTGCCAGCAGGCCAACAGGAGGTCCCGGAACAGGGAGGGGAGCTTTCTTT
D: TRBD2; V: TRBV19; J: TRBJ2-1; size: few; CDR3: CASSGTSGRAWGDNEQFF; DNA: TGTGCCAGTAGTGGGACTAGCGGGAGGGCCTGGGGTGACAATGAGCAGTTCTTC
D: .; V: TRBV27; J: TRBJ2-7; size: .; CDR3: CASSPGPGVPPYEQYF; DNA: TGTGCCAGCAGTCCCGGGCCGGGGGTGCCACCCTACGAGCAGTACTTC
D: TRBD1; V: TRBV27; J: TRBJ2-7; size: .; CDR3: CASRPGTGVTEQYF; DNA: TGTGCCAGCAGACCCGGGACAGGGGTAACGGAGCAGTACTTC